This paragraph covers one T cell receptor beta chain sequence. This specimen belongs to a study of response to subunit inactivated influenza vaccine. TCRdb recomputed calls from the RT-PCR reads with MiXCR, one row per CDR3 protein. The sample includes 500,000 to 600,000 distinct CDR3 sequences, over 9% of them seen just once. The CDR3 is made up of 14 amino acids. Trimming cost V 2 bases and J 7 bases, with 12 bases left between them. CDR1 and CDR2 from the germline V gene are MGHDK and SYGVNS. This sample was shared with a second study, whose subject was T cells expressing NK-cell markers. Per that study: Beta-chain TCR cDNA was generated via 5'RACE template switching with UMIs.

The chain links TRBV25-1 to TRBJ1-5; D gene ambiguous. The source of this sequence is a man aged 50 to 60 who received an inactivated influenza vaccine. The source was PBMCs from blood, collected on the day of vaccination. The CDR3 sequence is CASSEPFSRQPQHF. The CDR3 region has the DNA TGTGCCAGCAGTGAACCCTTTTCCCGGCAGCCCCAGCATTTT.